This TCR beta chain was sequenced for a study of cytomegalovirus exposure and HLA in healthy donors. Study findings and constraints: Being productive about 87% or about 30% of the time was typical of most TCR beta V segments in an earlier analysis. The authors judged a highly shared variant cluster likely a sequencing artifact. Within a later analysis, the majority of CMV-associated TCR beta chains appeared HLA-restricted.

This CDR3 region has 13 residues. V gave up 2 bases and J gave up 12 bases; unmatched junction bases: 7. Germline CDR1 and CDR2: SGHTA and FQGNSA. PCR employed 60 Vbeta and 13 Jbeta primers. TCRdb's copy holds only in-frame clones and misses some; the assay was immunoSEQ multiplex PCR. The sample comprises around 95,000 clones, about 78% of which are singletons, and roughly 4.3% rests with the top ten. Worth noting for this clone: Antigen unknown.

The sequenced material came from PBMCs. The origin of this receptor is a middle-aged woman in good health and CMV-seropositive. This chain uses TRBV7-2 with TRBJ2-7, with 10 bases lining up with TRBD2. This CDR3 is CASSLMLAGDMYF. In DNA, the CDR3 is TGTGCCAGCAGCTTAATGCTAGCGGGAGATATGTACTTC.